Listed here is a single TCR beta chain. Its specificity is not known. There were healthy Caucasian individuals from Russia, aged roughly 6 to 90, serving as donors. Each sample yielded at least 5 micrograms of PBMC total RNA. The data were obtained in a study of blood T cells in healthy people across ages. Study-level points and caveats: Long-lived donors exceeded aged donors in naive CD4+ cells and diversity.

This CDR3 is 13 amino acids long. Germline V gene sequence: CDR1 DFQATT, CDR2 SNEGSKA (reference sequence). Between the trimmed V and J ends, which lost 5 bases and 0 bases, there was a span of 11 bases. The authors ran a second PCR of about 6 to 11 cycles using a sample-barcoded 5' primer and a J-beta primer mix. A template-switch adaptor containing 12 random nucleotides labeled each cDNA molecule. Each CDR3 protein is one row after TCRdb ran MiXCR on the 5' RACE reads. Counted here are over 600,000 distinct CDR3 sequences, less than 60% occurring once; the ten biggest clones make up 15% to 20%. The clonotype was recovered from an elderly man in good health. The chain couples TRBV20-1 to TRBJ2-7; D is undetermined. Sequences were obtained from blood. The CDR3 reads CSAQHSSSYEQYF. As DNA, the CDR3 is TGCAGTGCTCAACACTCAAGCTCCTACGAGCAGTACTTC.